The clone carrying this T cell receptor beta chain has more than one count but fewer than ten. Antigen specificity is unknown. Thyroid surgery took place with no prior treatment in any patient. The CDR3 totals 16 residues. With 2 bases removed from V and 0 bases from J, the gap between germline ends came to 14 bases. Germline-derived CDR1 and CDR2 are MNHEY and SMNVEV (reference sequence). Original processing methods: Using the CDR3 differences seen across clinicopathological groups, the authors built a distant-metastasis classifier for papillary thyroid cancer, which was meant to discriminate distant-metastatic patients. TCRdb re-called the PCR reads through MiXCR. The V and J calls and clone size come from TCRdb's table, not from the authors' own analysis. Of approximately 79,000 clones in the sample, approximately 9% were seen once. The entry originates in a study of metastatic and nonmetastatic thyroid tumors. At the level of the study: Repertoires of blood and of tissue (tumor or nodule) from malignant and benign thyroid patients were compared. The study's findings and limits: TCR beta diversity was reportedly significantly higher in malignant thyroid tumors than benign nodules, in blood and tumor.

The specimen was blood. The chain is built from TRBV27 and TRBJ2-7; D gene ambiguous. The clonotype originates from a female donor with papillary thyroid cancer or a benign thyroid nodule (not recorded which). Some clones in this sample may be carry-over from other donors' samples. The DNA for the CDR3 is TGTGCCAGCAGTTTAGGGTCGGACGGCAGCTCCTACGAGCAGTACTTC. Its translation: CASSLGSDGSSYEQYF.